The rows below give T cell receptor beta chains drawn from one sample of a study of T cells in Graves' hyperthyroidism and ophthalmopathy. TCRdb recomputed calls from the multiplex PCR reads with MiXCR, one row per CDR3 protein. The table records 600,000 to 700,000 distinct CDR3 sequences, about 15% of them present only once. Source material: blood. The receptors shown here come from a woman between 40 and 55 years old with Graves' ophthalmopathy. Each CDR3 is given with its conserved first and last residue. D genes are given only for firm matches. Rows may omit the clone size; those that give it use once, few, many or a size class.

D gene | clone size | J gene | V gene | CDR3 DNA | CDR3 protein
TRBD2 | . | TRBJ2-7 | TRBV15 | TGTGCCACCAGCAACCAGGGACTAGCGGGAGACTACGAGCAGTACTTC | CATSNQGLAGDYEQYF
. | . | TRBJ1-1 | TRBV6-1 | TGTGCCAGCAGTGAATACTTCATATTGAACACTGAAGCTTTCTTT | CASSEYFILNTEAFF
. | . | TRBJ2-2 | TRBV27 | TGTGCCAGCAGTTTATTTGCTGCCGCCAACACCGGGGAGCTGTTTTTT | CASSLFAAANTGELFF
. | many | TRBJ1-5 | TRBV6-1 | TGTGCCAGCAGTCGACAGCCCAGGGGAGGGGATCAGCCCCAGCATTTT | CASSRQPRGGDQPQHF
TRBD2 | many | TRBJ2-3 | TRBV12-3/TRBV12-4 | TGTGCCAGCAGGCGGGAGGGGGTTACAGATACGCAGTATTTT | CASRREGVTDTQYF
TRBD1 | many | TRBJ2-7 | TRBV19 | TGTGCCAGTAGTCCCCGTCTCCAGGGGGCGCTTTCGTACGAGCAGTACTTC | CASSPRLQGALSYEQYF
. | many | TRBJ2-7 | TRBV29-1 | TGCAGCGTTTTGAGCTCCTACGAGCAGTACTTC | CSVLSSYEQYF
TRBD2 | . | TRBJ2-5 | TRBV4-2 | TGTGCCAGCAGCCAGTGGGTGCTAGCGGGAGTGCGAGAGACCCAGTACTTC | CASSQWVLAGVRETQYF
. | many | TRBJ2-7 | TRBV13 | TGTGCCAGCAGCTTAGGAGCAGGGCGCGAGCAGTACTTC | CASSLGAGREQYF
. | many | TRBJ2-6 | TRBV30 | TGTGCCTGGAGTGTAGGGTACTCTGGGGCCAACGTCCTGACTTTC | CAWSVGYSGANVLTF
TRBD1 | . | TRBJ1-5 | TRBV25-1 | TGTGCCAGCAGTGAATTGGGGTGGGACAGGGACAATCAGCCCCAGCATTTT | CASSELGWDRDNQPQHF
. | few | TRBJ2-7 | TRBV11-2 | TGTGCCAGCAGCGCACACTGGTTGTCGGGGGACGGACCGTACGAGCAGTACTTC | CASSAHWLSGDGPYEQYF
TRBD2 | . | TRBJ2-2 | TRBV6-1 | TGTGCCAGCAGTGAAGCTCGGGGGACTAGCGGGAGGAGATCGGGGGAGCTGTTTTTT | CASSEARGTSGRRSGELFF
. | few | TRBJ1-2 | TRBV7-9 | TGTGCCAGCAGCTTAGTCAGGGAAGATGGCTACACCTTC | CASSLVREDGYTF
. | once | TRBJ1-3 | TRBV7-2 | TGTGCCAGCAGCCCTAGTCTACACACCATATATTTT | CASSPSLHTIYF
. | many | TRBJ2-2 | TRBV12-3/TRBV12-4 | TGTGCCAGCAGTAAAGACAGCGCGGGAAACACCGGGGAGCTGTTTTTT | CASSKDSAGNTGELFF
. | many | TRBJ1-2 | TRBV18 | TGTGCCAGCCCACCACAGGCAGACTATGGCTACACCTTC | CASPPQADYGYTF
. | many | TRBJ1-5 | TRBV6-1 | TGTGCCAGCAGTGAATCCCGGGGGATCGGGGATTATAGCAATCAGCCCCAGCATTTT | CASSESRGIGDYSNQPQHF
TRBD2 | many | TRBJ2-2 | TRBV20-1 | TGCAGTGCTAGGGAAAGACTAGCAGACACCGGGGAGCTGTTTTTT | CSARERLADTGELFF
. | many | TRBJ2-7 | TRBV20-1 | TGCAGTGCTAGGGCTCTTGTAAACGAGCAGTACTTC | CSARALVNEQYF
. | many | TRBJ1-2 | TRBV28 | TGTGCCAGCAGTTTTTTCGATGGCTACACCTTC | CASSFFDGYTF
. | many | TRBJ2-7 | TRBV27 | TGTGCCAGCAGTTTAAATCTAGCGACCTCCTACGAGCAGTACTTC | CASSLNLATSYEQYF
. | . | TRBJ1-6 | TRBV2 | TGTGCCAGCAGCCTACTTGAGGCCTATAATTCACCCCTCCACTTT | CASSLLEAYNSPLHF
. | many | TRBJ1-6 | TRBV27 | TGTGCCAGCAGTCCGGGGACGGCGCCCTATAATTCACCCCTCCACTTT | CASSPGTAPYNSPLHF
. | many | TRBJ1-2 | TRBV11-2 | TGTGCCAGCGGACCCGGGCGGAACTATGGCTACACCTTC | CASGPGRNYGYTF
. | . | TRBJ2-7 | TRBV20-1 | TGCAGTGCTACCCCCGGACCTGCCTACGAGCAGTACTTC | CSATPGPAYEQYF
. | . | TRBJ1-1 | TRBV30 | TGTGCCTGGAGTTGCGGAGCCACTGAAGCTTTCTTT | CAWSCGATEAFF
TRBD1 | . | TRBJ1-4 | TRBV9 | TGTGCCAGCAGCGCGGCCGGGACAGGGTATGAAAAACTGTTTTTT | CASSAAGTGYEKLFF
. | many | TRBJ1-2 | TRBV20-1 | TGCAGTGCTAGGACTACACTCCAGGGGATCGATGGCTACACCTTC | CSARTTLQGIDGYTF
TRBD1 | many | TRBJ1-2 | TRBV6-1 | TGTGCCACCCAACCAGGGACAGGGCACGGCTACACCTTC | CATQPGTGHGYTF
TRBD2 | . | TRBJ2-7 | TRBV12-3/TRBV12-4 | TGTGCCAGCAGTTTAGGGACTAGCGGGAGCCCTACCTACGAGCAGTACTTC | CASSLGTSGSPTYEQYF
TRBD1 | few | TRBJ2-3 | TRBV29-1 | TGCAGCGTTGAATGGGGGGGGACAGGGACCACAGATACGCAGTATTTT | CSVEWGGTGTTDTQYF
TRBD1 | many | TRBJ2-2 | TRBV12-5 | TGTGCTAGTGGTTTGGTTATGACAGGGGGGACCGGGGAGCTGTTTTTT | CASGLVMTGGTGELFF
TRBD2 | many | TRBJ2-2 | TRBV5-1 | TGCGCCAGCAGCTTTGAGACTAGCGGCATCGCGAACACCGGGGAGCTGTTTTTT | CASSFETSGIANTGELFF
TRBD2 | few | TRBJ2-4 | TRBV5-1 | TGCGCCAGCAGCTTGGCCCCGGGCGGGGGAAACATTCAGTACTTC | CASSLAPGGGNIQYF
. | . | TRBJ1-1 | TRBV6-1 | TGTGCCAGCAGTGAGGGGGGGTTCGCTGAAGCTTTCTTT | CASSEGGFAEAFF
. | . | TRBJ1-1 | TRBV12-3/TRBV12-4 | TGTGCCAGCAGTTCGGCAGACGACACTGAAGCTTTCTTT | CASSSADDTEAFF
. | many | TRBJ1-1 | TRBV27 | TGTGCCAGCAGTTTGCGACGAGGGACCCCGGGCACTGAAGCTTTCTTT | CASSLRRGTPGTEAFF
. | many | TRBJ2-7 | TRBV12-3/TRBV12-4 | TGTGCCAGCAGTTGGTCGGCGGACTCCTACGAGCAGTACTTC | CASSWSADSYEQYF
TRBD1 | few | TRBJ1-5 | TRBV19 | TGTGCCAGTAGGGACAGGGGGCGGGCGTATAGCAATCAGCCCCAGCATTTT | CASRDRGRAYSNQPQHF
. | . | TRBJ2-5 | TRBV6-5 | TGTGCCAGCAGTTACTCAGTCCTAGTCCAGGAGACCCAGTACTTC | CASSYSVLVQETQYF
TRBD1 | many | TRBJ1-1 | TRBV30 | TGTGCCTGCGGACAGGTGAACACTGAAGCTTTCTTT | CACGQVNTEAFF
. | many | TRBJ1-1 | TRBV6-5 | TGTGCCAGCAGTCACGACTCTGACCGTCTGAACACTGAAGCTTTCTTT | CASSHDSDRLNTEAFF
. | many | TRBJ2-5 | TRBV6-2/TRBV6-3 | TGTGCCAGCAGCCCGGGATCGGAGACCCAGTACTTC | CASSPGSETQYF
. | many | TRBJ2-7 | TRBV29-1 | TGCAGCGTTGTCAGGTCTTCGAGCTACGAGCAGTACTTC | CSVVRSSSYEQYF
. | . | TRBJ1-1 | TRBV12-3/TRBV12-4 | TGTGCCAGCAGCCGACGGACCAGAGTGGCGGAAGCTTTCTTT | CASSRRTRVAEAFF
TRBD2 | many | TRBJ2-7 | TRBV13 | TGTGCCAGCAGCTTAGGGGCCGGGACTAGCGTTACCTACGAGCAGTACTTC | CASSLGAGTSVTYEQYF
. | many | TRBJ1-5 | TRBV12-3/TRBV12-4 | TGTGCCAGCAGTCTTACCATCGGCAATCAGCCCCAGCATTTT | CASSLTIGNQPQHF
. | many | TRBJ2-7 | TRBV10-3 | TGTGCCATCAGGGCGGGGCAGGGCTACGAGCAGTACTTC | CAIRAGQGYEQYF
TRBD1 | many | TRBJ1-6 | TRBV12-3/TRBV12-4 | TGTGCCAGCAGAAACGACAGGGGTACGTCACCCCTCCACTTT | CASRNDRGTSPLHF